The next 14 T cell receptor beta chains were all read from a single sample in a study of technical replicates of blood from a few donors. Profiled with immunoSEQ multiplex PCR; TCRdb holds only in-frame clones, not every one. This sample carries some 87,000 clones, roughly 97% of them seen once, and the ten largest clones take more than 0.15%. Sample: T cells isolated from PBMCs. The receptors derive from a human donor in good health.

The chain carries TRBV5-4 and TRBJ2-5, with TRBD2 identical over 9 bases. The germline V gene has CDR1 SGHNT and CDR2 YYREEE (reference sequence). The trim removed 4 bases at V and 5 bases at J, leaving 6 bases unmatched. The CDR3 totals 14 residues. The CDR3 reads CASSPASGDETQYF. The CDR3 DNA reads TGTGCCAGCAGCCCGGCTAGCGGGGATGAGACCCAGTACTTC.

The chain has TRBV12-5 and TRBJ1-1; 7 bases fit TRBD1. This CDR3 is 17 amino acids long. V shed 0 bases and J 0 bases; nucleotides not matched to a gene: 7. Germline CDR1 is LGHNT and CDR2 is FRNRAP. The CDR3 region has the DNA TGTGCTAGTGGTTTGGTACGGACAGGCCAAATGAACACTGAAGCTTTCTTT. Protein sequence: CASGLVRTGQMNTEAFF.

This clone was seen once. DNA of the CDR3: TGTGCCAGCAGCTCTAATAGATGGCGGGAGTTCTTC. Its protein is CASSSNRWREFF. This chain connects TRBV5-4 to TRBJ2-1; D perhaps matches TRBD2 (5 bases). The V gene's germline CDR1 is SGHNT and CDR2 YYREEE (reference sequence). V shed 3 bases and J shed 14 bases, with 15 bases lying between them. The CDR3 runs to 12 residues. The variable domain in full, with the rest retrieved from reference TRBV5-4 and TRBJ2-1, is ETGVTQSPTHLIKTRGQQVTLRCSSQSGHNTVSWYQQALGQGPQFIFQYYREEENGRGNFPPRFSGLQFPNYSSELNVNALELDDSALYLCASSSNRWREFFGPGTRLTVL.

The V call is TRBV7-6, the J call TRBJ2-3; no reliable D call. The V and J ends lost 0 bases and 0 bases respectively, with 10 bases between them. This CDR3 has 16 amino acids. Germline-derived CDR1 and CDR2 are SGHVS and FNYEAQ. In DNA, the CDR3 is TGTGCCAGCAGCTTAGCTGAGACACTTAGCACAGATACGCAGTATTTT. This gives the protein CASSLAETLSTDTQYF.

This clone appeared a single time. This chain links TRBV10-3 with TRBJ2-5; TRBD2 might be the D (5 bases). The CDR3 has 12 residues. In germline, CDR1 is ENHRY, CDR2 SYGVKD. Between the trimmed V and J ends, which lost 10 bases and 0 bases, there was a span of 9 bases. The CDR3 bases are TGTGCCACTAGAGCGGACCAAGAGACCCAGTACTTC. Protein product: CATRADQETQYF.

CDR3: CASSFRGGLGNTIYF. The CDR3 coding sequence is TGTGCCAGCAGCTTTAGAGGGGGCCTCGGAAACACCATATATTTT. The rearrangement uses TRBV7-8 and TRBJ1-3, with TRBD1 matching over 7 bases. The CDR3 totals 15 residues. Germline lookup yields CDR1 SGHVS and CDR2 FQNEAQ. V was pared by 3 bases and J by 4 bases, with 6 bases of the junction left unmatched.

The chain links TRBV21-1 to TRBJ1-1; the D call TRBD1 from the table was never checked on the DNA. TRBV21-1 is classified as a pseudogene. The CDR3 is 16 amino acids. CDR3 region: CASSLKRWQTATEAFF. The CDR3, as DNA: TGTGCCAGCAGTCTTAAAAGGTGGCAGACAGCCACTGAAGCTTTCTTT.

In DNA, the CDR3 is TGTGCCAGCTCACCAGCGGGGAAGAGCTCCTACGAGCAGTACTTC. This codes for CASSPAGKSSYEQYF. The rearrangement joins TRBV18 to TRBJ2-7; D might be TRBD2 (6 bases). Between the trimmed V and J ends, which lost 2 bases and 0 bases, there was a span of 11 bases. The length of the CDR3 is 15 residues. Germline CDR1 is KGHSH and CDR2 is LQKENI.

V usage is TRBV7-9 and J usage is TRBJ1-2; 7 bases agree with TRBD1. The germline gives CDR1 SEHNR, CDR2 FQNEAQ (reference sequence). Trimming cost V 6 bases and J 6 bases; bases outside gene matches: 16. CDR3 length equals 16 residues. Here the CDR3 reads CASRPPTRQGRNGYTF. The CDR3, as DNA: TGTGCCAGCAGGCCCCCGACCCGACAGGGTCGGAATGGCTACACCTTC.

This rearrangement joins TRBV2 to TRBJ2-7; D uncertain. CDR3 length: 12 amino acids. Germline assignment: CDR1 SNHLY and CDR2 FYNNEI. Between the trimmed V and J ends, which lost 4 bases and 6 bases, there was a span of 10 bases. CDR3 sequence (DNA): TGTGCCAGCAGTGGTATCGGTGGCGAGCAGTACTTC. It codes for CASSGIGGEQYF.

The chain is built from TRBV2 and TRBJ1-6; TRBD1 aligns across 8 bases. Losses at the gene ends were 7 bases for V and 7 bases for J; bases not matched to a gene: 6. Germline loops: CDR1 SNHLY, CDR2 FYNNEI. The CDR3 has 14 amino acids. The CDR3 DNA reads TGTGCCAGCACCCAGGGGGCGGGAAATTCACCCCTCCACTTT. Translating gives CASTQGAGNSPLHF.

In its sample, this clone ranks as medium-sized. The chain couples TRBV6-5 to TRBJ1-1; weak D call: TRBD1 (5 bases). Trimming shortened V by 6 bases and J by 5 bases, and 10 bases separated the two germline ends. Germline V gene sequence: CDR1 MNHEY, CDR2 SVGAGI. The CDR3 totals 12 residues. CDR3 sequence: CASSREGTEAFF. CDR3 in DNA: TGTGCCAGCAGCAGGGAAGGTACTGAAGCTTTCTTT.

The chain uses TRBV11-3 and TRBJ1-3; D is uncertain. V was pared by 3 bases and J by 0 bases, with 24 bases between. The CDR3 loop spans 20 amino acids. The V gene's germline CDR1 is SGHNT and CDR2 YENEEA. In nucleotides, the CDR3 is TGTGCCAGCAGCTTTCGACCAACGACTGGTGGCTATTTCTCTGGAAACACCATATATTTT. The encoded protein is CASSFRPTTGGYFSGNTIYF. The full variable domain, with the rest looked up from reference TRBV11-3 and TRBJ1-3, is EAGVVQSPRYKIIEKKQPVAFWCNPISGHNTLYWYLQNLGQGPELLIRYENEEAVDDSQLPKDRFSAERLKGVDSTLKIQPAELGDSAVYLCASSFRPTTGGYFSGNTIYFGEGSWLTVV.

The J gene is TRBJ2-7, the V gene TRBV4-1; D not resolved. With 3 bases removed from V and 2 bases from J, the gap between germline ends came to 20 bases. Germline CDR1 reads MGHRA; CDR2 reads YSYEKL. The CDR3 runs to 17 residues. The CDR3 DNA reads TGCGCCAGCAGCCACCCAGCGAGGTTCGAGTCAGCCTACGAGCAGTACTTC. Translation: CASSHPARFESAYEQYF.